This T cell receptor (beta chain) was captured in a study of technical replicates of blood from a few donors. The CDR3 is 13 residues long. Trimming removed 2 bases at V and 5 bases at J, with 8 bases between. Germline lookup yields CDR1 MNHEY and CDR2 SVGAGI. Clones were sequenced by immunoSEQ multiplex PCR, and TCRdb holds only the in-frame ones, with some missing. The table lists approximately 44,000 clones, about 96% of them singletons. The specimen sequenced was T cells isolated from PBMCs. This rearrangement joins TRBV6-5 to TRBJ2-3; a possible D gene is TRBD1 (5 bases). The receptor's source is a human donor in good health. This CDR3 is CASSYRREDTQYF. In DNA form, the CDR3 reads TGTGCCAGCAGTTACCGCAGGGAAGATACGCAGTATTTT.